This T cell receptor (beta chain) comes out of a study of blood T cell repertoires in COVID-19. Per the original data handling: Amplification of reference gene primers provided the estimated nucleated cell counts. Libraries were prepared by immunoSEQ multiplex PCR; TCRdb keeps only in-frame clonotypes and omits some of them. V, J and clone size reflect that table, while D and trimming were determined from the DNA. The data show roughly 400,000 clones, with 87% seen just once and about 10% held by the top ten. Germline CDR1 MNHEY, CDR2 SVGAGI. V lost 4 bases and J lost 5, with 8 bases in between. The CDR3 sequence is 12 residues long.

Source material: PBMCs or T cells enriched from blood (not recorded which). The chain joins TRBV6-5 to TRBJ1-2; tentative D call: TRBD1 (6 bases). The clonotype was recovered from a woman aged 45 to 65 who had recovered from COVID-19. The CDR3 is CASSSQGYGYTF. In DNA, the CDR3 is TGTGCCAGCAGTTCTCAGGGGTATGGCTACACCTTC.